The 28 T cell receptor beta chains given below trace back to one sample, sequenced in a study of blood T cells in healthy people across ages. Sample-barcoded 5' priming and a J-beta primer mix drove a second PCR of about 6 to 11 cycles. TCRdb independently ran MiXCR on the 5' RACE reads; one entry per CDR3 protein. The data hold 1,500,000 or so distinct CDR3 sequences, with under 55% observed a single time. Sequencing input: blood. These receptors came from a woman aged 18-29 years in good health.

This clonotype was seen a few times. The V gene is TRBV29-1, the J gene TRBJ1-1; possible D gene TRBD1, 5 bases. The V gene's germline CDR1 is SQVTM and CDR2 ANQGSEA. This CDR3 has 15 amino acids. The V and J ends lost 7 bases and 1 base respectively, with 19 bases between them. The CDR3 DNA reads TGCAGCGCCCGGGGCCTAGGCCATGCGAACACTGAAGCTTTCTTT. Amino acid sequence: CSARGLGHANTEAFF.

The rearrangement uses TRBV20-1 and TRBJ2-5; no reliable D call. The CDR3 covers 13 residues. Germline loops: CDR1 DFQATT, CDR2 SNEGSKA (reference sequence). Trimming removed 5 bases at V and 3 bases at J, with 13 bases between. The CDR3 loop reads CSAARDWKETQYF. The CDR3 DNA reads TGCAGTGCTGCCCGCGACTGGAAAGAGACCCAGTACTTC.

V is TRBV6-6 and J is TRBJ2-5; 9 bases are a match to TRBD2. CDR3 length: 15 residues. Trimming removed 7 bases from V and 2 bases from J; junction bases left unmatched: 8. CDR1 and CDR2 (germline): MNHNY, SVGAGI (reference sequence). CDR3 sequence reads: CASTTGGGAQETQYF. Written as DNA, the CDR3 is TGTGCCAGCACAACTGGCGGGGGGGCGCAAGAGACCCAGTACTTC.

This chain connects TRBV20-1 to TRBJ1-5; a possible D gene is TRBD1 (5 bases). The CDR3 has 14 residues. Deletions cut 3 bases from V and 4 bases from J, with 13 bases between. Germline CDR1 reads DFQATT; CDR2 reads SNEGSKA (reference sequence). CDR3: CSARTQGENQPQHF. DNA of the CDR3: TGCAGTGCTAGGACCCAGGGAGAGAATCAGCCCCAGCATTTT.

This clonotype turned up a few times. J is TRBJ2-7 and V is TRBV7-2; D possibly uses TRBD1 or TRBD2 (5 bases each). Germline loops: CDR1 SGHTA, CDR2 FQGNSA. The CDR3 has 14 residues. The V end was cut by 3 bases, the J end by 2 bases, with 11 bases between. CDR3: CASSLGVNAYEQYF. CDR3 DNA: TGTGCCAGCAGCTTGGGGGTTAACGCCTACGAGCAGTACTTC.

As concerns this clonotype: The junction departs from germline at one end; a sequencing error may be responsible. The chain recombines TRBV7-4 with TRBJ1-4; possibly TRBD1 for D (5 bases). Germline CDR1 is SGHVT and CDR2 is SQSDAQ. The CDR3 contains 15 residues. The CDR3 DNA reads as TGTACCAGCAGCCCAGGGAGGGAAACTAATGAAAAACTGTTTTTT. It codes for CTSSPGRETNEKLFF.

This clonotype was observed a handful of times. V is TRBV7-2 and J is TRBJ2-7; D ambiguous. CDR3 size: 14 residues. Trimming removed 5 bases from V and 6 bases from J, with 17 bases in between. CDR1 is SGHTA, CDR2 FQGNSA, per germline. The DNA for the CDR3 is TGTGCCAGCAGCCCTGGGGTGTCTTCCGTCGAGCAGTACTTC. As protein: CASSPGVSSVEQYF.

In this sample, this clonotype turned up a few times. The CDR3 DNA reads as TGTGCCAGCAGTTTTCGGGGAACAGGCACTGAAGCTTTCTTT. This sequence encodes CASSFRGTGTEAFF. This chain links TRBV6-5 with TRBJ1-1, with D tentatively TRBD1 (5 bases). CDR1 MNHEY and CDR2 SVGAGI come from the germline V gene. The length of the CDR3 is 14 residues. The ends were cut back, 4 bases at V and 4 bases at J, with 13 bases in the middle.

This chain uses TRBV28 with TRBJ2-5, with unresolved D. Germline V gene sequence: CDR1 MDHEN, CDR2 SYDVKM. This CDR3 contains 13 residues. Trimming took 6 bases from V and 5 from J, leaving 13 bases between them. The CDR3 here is CASSTYPRETQYF. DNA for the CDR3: TGTGCCAGCAGCACTTACCCCCGGGAGACCCAGTACTTC.

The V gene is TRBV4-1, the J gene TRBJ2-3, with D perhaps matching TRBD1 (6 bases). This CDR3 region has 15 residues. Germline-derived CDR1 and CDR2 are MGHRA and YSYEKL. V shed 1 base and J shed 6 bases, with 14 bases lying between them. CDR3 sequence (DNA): TGCGCCAGCAGCCAAGCTTCACAGGGTGGGGATACGCAGTATTTT. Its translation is CASSQASQGGDTQYF.

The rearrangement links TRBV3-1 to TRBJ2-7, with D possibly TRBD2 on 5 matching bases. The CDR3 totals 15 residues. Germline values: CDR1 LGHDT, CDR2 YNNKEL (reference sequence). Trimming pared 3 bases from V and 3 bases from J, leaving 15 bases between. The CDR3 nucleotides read TGTGCCAGCAGCCAGTCAGCGGTTCGCAGCTACGAGCAGTACTTC. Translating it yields CASSQSAVRSYEQYF.

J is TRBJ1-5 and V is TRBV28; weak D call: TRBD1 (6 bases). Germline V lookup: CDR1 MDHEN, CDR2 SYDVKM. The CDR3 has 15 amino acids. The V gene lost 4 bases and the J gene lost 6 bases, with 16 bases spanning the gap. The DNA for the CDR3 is TGTGCCAGCAGTTCCCTCGGGGGGCAAGGTCAGCCCCAGCATTTT. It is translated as CASSSLGGQGQPQHF. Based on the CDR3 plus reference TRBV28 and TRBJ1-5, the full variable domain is DVKVTQSSRYLVKRTGEKVFLECVQDMDHENMFWYRQDPGLGLRLIYFSYDVKMKEKGDIPEGYSVSREKKERFSLILESASTNQTSMYLCASSSLGGQGQPQHFGDGTRLSIL.

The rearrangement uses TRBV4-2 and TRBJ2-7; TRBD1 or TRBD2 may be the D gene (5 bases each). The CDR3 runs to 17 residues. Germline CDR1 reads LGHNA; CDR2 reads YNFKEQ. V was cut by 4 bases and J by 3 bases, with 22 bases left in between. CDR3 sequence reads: CASSLTTGTPTGYEQYF. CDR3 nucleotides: TGTGCCAGCAGCCTGACTACCGGGACCCCAACGGGCTACGAGCAGTACTTC.

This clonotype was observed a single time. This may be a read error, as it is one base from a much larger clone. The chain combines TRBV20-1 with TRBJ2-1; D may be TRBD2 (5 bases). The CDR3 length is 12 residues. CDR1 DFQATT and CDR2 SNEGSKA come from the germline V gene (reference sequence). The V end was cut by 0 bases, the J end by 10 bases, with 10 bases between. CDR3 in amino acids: CSARDVDYEQFF. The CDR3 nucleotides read TGCAGTGCTAGAGATGTAGACTACGAGCAGTTCTTC.

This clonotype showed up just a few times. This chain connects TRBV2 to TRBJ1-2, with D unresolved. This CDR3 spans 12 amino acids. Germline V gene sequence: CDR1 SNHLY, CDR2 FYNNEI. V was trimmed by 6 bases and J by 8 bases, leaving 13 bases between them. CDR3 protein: CASSLAVAGYTF. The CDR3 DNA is TGTGCCAGCAGCCTCGCCGTAGCCGGCTACACCTTC. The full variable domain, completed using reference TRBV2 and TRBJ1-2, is EPEVTQTPSHQVTQMGQEVILRCVPISNHLYFYWYRQILGQKVEFLVSFYNNEISEKSEIFDDQFSVERPDGSNFTLKIRSTKLEDSAMYFCASSLAVAGYTFGSGTRLTVV.

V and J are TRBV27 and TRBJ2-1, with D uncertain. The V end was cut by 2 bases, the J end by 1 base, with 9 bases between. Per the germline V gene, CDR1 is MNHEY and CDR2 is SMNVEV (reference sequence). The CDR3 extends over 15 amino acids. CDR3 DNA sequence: TGTGCCAGCAGTTTACTAGAGAGGTCCTACAATGAGCAGTTCTTC. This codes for CASSLLERSYNEQFF.

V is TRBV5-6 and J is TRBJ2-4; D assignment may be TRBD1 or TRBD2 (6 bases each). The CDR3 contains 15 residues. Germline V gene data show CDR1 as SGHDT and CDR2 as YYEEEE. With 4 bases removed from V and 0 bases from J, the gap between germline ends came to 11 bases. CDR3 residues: CASSGGGLAKNIQYF. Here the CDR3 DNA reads TGTGCCAGCAGCGGAGGGGGGTTAGCCAAAAACATTCAGTACTTC.

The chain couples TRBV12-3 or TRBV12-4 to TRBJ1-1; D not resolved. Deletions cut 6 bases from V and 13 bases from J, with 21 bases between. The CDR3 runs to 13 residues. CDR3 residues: CASSPFLGSKDFF. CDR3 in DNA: TGTGCCAGCAGCCCGTTTCTTGGCAGCAAGGATTTCTTT.

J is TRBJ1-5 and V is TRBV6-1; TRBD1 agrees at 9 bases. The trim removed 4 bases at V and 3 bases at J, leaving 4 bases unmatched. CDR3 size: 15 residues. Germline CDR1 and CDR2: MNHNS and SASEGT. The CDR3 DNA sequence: TGTGCCAGCAGTGCCCGGGACAGGGCCAATCAGCCCCAGCATTTT. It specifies CASSARDRANQPQHF.

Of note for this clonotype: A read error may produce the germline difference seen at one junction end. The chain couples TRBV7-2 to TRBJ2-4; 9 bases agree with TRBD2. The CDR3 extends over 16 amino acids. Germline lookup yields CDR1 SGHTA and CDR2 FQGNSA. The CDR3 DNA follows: TGCGCCAGCAGCATTAGGCTTAGCGGGGGCCACAATGAGCAGTACTTC. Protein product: CASSIRLSGGHNEQYF.

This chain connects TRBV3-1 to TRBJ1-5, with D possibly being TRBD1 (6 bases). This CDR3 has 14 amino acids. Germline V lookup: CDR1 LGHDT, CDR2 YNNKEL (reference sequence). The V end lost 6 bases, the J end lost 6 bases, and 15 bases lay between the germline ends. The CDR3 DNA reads TGTGCCAGCAGATACGGAACAGGGCCTCAGCCCCAGCATTTT. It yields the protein CASRYGTGPQPQHF.

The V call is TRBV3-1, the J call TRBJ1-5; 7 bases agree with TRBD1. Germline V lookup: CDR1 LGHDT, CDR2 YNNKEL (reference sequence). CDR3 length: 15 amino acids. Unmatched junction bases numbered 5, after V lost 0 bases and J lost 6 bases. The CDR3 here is CASSQDLGGSQPQHF. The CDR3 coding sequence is TGTGCCAGCAGCCAAGATTTAGGGGGCAGTCAGCCCCAGCATTTT. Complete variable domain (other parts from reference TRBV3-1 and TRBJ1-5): DTAVSQTPKYLVTQMGNDKSIKCEQNLGHDTMYWYKQDSKKFLKIMFSYNNKELIINETVPNRFSPKSPDKAHLNLHINSLELGDSAVYFCASSQDLGGSQPQHFGDGTRLSIL.

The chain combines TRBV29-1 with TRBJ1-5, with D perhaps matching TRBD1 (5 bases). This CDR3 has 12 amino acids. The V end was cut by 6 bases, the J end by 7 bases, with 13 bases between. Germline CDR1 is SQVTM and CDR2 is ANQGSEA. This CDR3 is CSVGEDGQPQHF. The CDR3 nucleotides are TGCAGCGTAGGGGAAGACGGGCAGCCCCAGCATTTT. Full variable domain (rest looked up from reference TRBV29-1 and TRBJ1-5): SAVISQKPSRDICQRGTSLTIQCQVDSQVTMMFWYRQQPGQSLTLIATANQGSEATYESGFVIDKFPISRPNLTFSTLTVSNMSPEDSSIYLCSVGEDGQPQHFGDGTRLSIL.

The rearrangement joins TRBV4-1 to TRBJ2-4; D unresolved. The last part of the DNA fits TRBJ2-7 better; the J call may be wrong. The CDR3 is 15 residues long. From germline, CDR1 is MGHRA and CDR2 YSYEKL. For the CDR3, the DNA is TGCGCCAGCAGCCAAGATCTTGGCTTCAGCTACGAGCAGTACTTC. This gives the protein CASSQDLGFSYEQYF.

CDR3 nucleotide sequence: TGCGCCAGCAGCCAAGTGCGGCGGGAGACCCAGTACTTC. It encodes CASSQVRRETQYF. The chain employs TRBV4-1 and TRBJ2-7; D uncertain. The J call is doubtful: the DNA matches TRBJ2-5 better. The CDR3 extends over 13 amino acids. Germline V lookup: CDR1 MGHRA, CDR2 YSYEKL.

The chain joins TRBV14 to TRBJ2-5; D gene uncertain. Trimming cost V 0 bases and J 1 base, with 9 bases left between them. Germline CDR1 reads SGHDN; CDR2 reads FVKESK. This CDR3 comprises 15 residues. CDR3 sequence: CASSQDWGSQETQYF. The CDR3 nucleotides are TGTGCCAGCAGCCAAGATTGGGGATCCCAAGAGACCCAGTACTTC.

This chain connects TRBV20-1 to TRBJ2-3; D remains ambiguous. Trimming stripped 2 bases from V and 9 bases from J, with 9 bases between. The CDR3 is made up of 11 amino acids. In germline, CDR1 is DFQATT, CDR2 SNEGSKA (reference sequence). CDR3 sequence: CSARSQGTQYF. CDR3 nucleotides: TGCAGTGCTAGAAGCCAAGGCACGCAGTATTTT.

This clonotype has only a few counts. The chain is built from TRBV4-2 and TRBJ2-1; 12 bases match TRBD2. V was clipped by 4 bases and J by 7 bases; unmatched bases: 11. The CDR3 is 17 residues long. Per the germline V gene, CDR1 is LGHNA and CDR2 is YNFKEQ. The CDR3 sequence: CASSPLGLAGSGNEQFF. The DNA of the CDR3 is TGTGCCAGCAGCCCGCTTGGACTAGCGGGAAGTGGGAATGAGCAGTTCTTC.